This T cell receptor (beta chain) was obtained from a study of patients and donors after allogeneic stem cell transplantation. TCRdb reprocessed the RT-PCR reads with MiXCR, giving one entry per CDR3 protein. The sample lists about 960,000 distinct CDR3 sequences; 15% to 20% were seen once. This clonotype was observed a few times. Germline V gene data show CDR1 as LGHNA and CDR2 as YSLEER. The V and J ends lost 0 bases and 6 bases, in that order; junction bases with no gene match: 9. This CDR3 comprises 16 residues. The chain couples TRBV4-3 to TRBJ1-2, with 8 positions matching TRBD1. The sequence was collected from a human donor who was either an allogeneic HSCT recipient or a stem cell or donor lymphocyte infusion donor (not recorded which). It is not recorded whose cells these are; they may come from a transplant donor. Specimen: blood, either unsorted or a sorted T cell fraction (not recorded which). DNA of the CDR3: TGCGCCAGCAGCCAAGAATTGTCAGGACAGGGTAATGGCTACACCTTC. Amino acid sequence: CASSQELSGQGNGYTF.